This TCR beta chain was sequenced for a study of cytomegalovirus exposure and HLA in healthy donors. The PCR used 60 Vbeta and 13 Jbeta primers. Repertoires were generated with immunoSEQ multiplex PCR, while TCRdb's copy carries only in-frame clones and drops some. Of 110,000 or so clones listed, about 80% are singletons. Whole-study findings and limits: The study had only CMV serostatus as immune exposure information.

Concerning this clone: Its antigen is currently unknown.

The CDR3 is 14 amino acids. The V gene's germline CDR1 is MGHRA and CDR2 YSYEKL. V was pared by 1 base and J by 8 bases, with 4 bases of the junction left unmatched. The clonotype was recovered from a man younger than 40 in good health and CMV-seronegative. The chain recombines TRBV4-1 with TRBJ1-4; 7 positions agree with TRBD1. The source material was PBMCs. The CDR3 spells CASSQGQGVEKLFF. As DNA, the CDR3 is TGCGCCAGCAGCCAAGGACAGGGTGTCGAAAAACTGTTTTTT.